This record concerns one T cell receptor (beta chain) sequence. This record comes from a study of control samples from healthy donors and cancer patients. Clones were sequenced by immunoSEQ multiplex PCR, and TCRdb holds only the in-frame ones, with some missing. Here the sample spans 85,000 to 110,000 clones, roughly 89% being singletons. Germline values: CDR1 SEHNR, CDR2 FQNEAQ (reference sequence). The CDR3 is 15 amino acids. V lost 0 bases and J 8 bases, leaving 13 bases between the germline ends. The TCR sequence derives from a man aged 60 to 75 with lung cancer. The chain employs TRBV7-9 and TRBJ1-4; a possible D gene is TRBD1 (6 bases). Sequences were obtained from PBMCs. CDR3 region: CASSLARGAGEKLFF. The CDR3 nucleotides are TGTGCCAGCAGCTTAGCGCGGGGGGCAGGGGAAAAACTGTTTTTT. Based on the CDR3 plus reference TRBV7-9 and TRBJ1-4, the full variable domain is DTGVSQNPRHKITKRGQNVTFRCDPISEHNRLYWYRQTLGQGPEFLTYFQNEAQLEKSRLLSDRFSAERPKGSFSTLEIQRTEQGDSAMYLCASSLARGAGEKLFFGSGTQLSVL.